The sequence of this T cell receptor beta chain was determined in a study of PD-L1 blockade in urothelial cancer. Study-level background: A median blood sample held about 150,000 T cells and about 78,000 unique TCRs.

Repertoires were generated with immunoSEQ multiplex PCR, while TCRdb's copy carries only in-frame clones and drops some. The sample lists about 72,000 clones, approximately 83% occurring once. Time point in this sample: pretreatment peripheral blood. Patient disease was locally advanced or metastatic urothelial carcinoma. The CDR3 has 13 amino acids. V was clipped by 0 bases and J by 5 bases; unmatched bases: 3. Germline V gene data show CDR1 as GTSNPN and CDR2 as SVGIG (reference sequence). The chain joins TRBV30 to TRBJ2-5; TRBD2 matches at 7 bases. The clonotype originates from a man in his sixties with urothelial cancer. Specimen: PBMCs, collected around atezolizumab (anti-PD-L1) treatment. CDR3: CAWSVGGVETQYF. The CDR3 nucleotides read TGTGCCTGGAGTGTGGGGGGGGTTGAGACCCAGTACTTC.